This T cell receptor (beta chain) was sequenced for a study of blood T cell repertoires in COVID-19. Seattle enrolled patients during active infection and tracked them longitudinally. This table comes from immunoSEQ multiplex PCR, and its TCRdb copy is limited to in-frame clones, with some not included. The data contain 150,000 to 200,000 clones, around 85% of them singletons. The CDR3 totals 15 residues. The V gene's germline CDR1 is ENHRY and CDR2 SYGVKD. V was pared by 4 bases and J by 0 bases, with 10 bases between. The source of this sequence is an older woman with COVID-19, enrolled during active disease. Sequenced: peripheral blood. The chain couples TRBV10-3 to TRBJ2-1; a weak D match, TRBD2 (6 bases). CDR3 amino acids: CAISAVGSSYNEQFF. The CDR3 DNA is TGTGCCATCAGTGCAGTCGGGAGCTCCTACAATGAGCAGTTCTTC.